Here is one T cell receptor (beta chain) with its context. Its antigen is not yet known. The record has no base qualities; no much larger clone is one base away. Unmatched junction bases come to 7, with V trimmed by 3 bases and J by 4 bases. Per the germline V gene, SGHRS is the CDR1 and YFSETQ is the CDR2. The CDR3 starts with the cysteine, ends with the phenylalanine, and has 15 residues. Only the CDR3 DNA stays, 45 bases, in frame from base 1. The data are from a study of response to subunit inactivated influenza vaccine (dated by TCRdb to the late 2010s). For the study in its entirety: Deep quantitative profiling of the T cell receptor repertoire was used in the study to follow responses to a trivalent subunit inactivated influenza vaccine. The paper's findings and limits, for the study overall: The authors suggested that each seasonal influenza vaccination may recruit only a limited number of new T cells.

Library prep was done by RT-PCR. TCRdb lists the instrument as Illumina HiSeq 2500. TCRdb applied fastp at Q25 and MiXCR to the public reads, then kept only in-frame beta chains. Each entry merges the rows of one CDR3 protein and shows their most common DNA and genes. In this sample the table shows approximately 170,000 distinct CDR3 sequences, around an eighth of which occur a single time. The ten largest account for 26% of the sample. The sequence derives from a man aged 45 to 65 who received an inactivated influenza vaccine. Donor details come from another sample of the same person, matched by shared clones. The sample consisted of CD8+ T cells sorted from PBMCs, taken more than 4 days after vaccination. The chain is encoded by TRBV5-1 joined to TRBJ2-1; TRBD1 aligns with 7 central bases. In nucleotides, the sequence is TGCGCCAGCAGCTGGGGTACAGGGGCTTACAATGAGCAGTTCTTC. The translation is CASSWGTGAYNEQFF.